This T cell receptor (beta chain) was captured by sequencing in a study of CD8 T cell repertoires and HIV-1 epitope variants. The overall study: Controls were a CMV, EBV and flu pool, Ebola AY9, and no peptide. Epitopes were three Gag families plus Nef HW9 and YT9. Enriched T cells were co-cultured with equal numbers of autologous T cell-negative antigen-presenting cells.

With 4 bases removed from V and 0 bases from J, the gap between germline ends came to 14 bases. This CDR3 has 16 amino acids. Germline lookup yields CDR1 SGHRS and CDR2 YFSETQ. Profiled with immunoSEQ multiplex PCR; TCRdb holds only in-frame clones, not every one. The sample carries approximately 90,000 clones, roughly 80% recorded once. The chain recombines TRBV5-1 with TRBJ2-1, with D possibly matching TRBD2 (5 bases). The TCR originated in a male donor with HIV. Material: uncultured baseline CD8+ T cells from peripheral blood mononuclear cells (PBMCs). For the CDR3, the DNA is TGCGCCAGCAGCCCCTTGAGGGCGAGCTCCTACAATGAGCAGTTCTTC. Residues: CASSPLRASSYNEQFF.